This note documents a single T cell receptor beta chain sequence. Its antigen is undetermined. Mismatch with germline at one junction end may stem from a read error. Unique molecular identifiers tagged individual cDNA molecules. TCRdb itself ran the 5' RACE reads through MiXCR, one entry per CDR3 protein. The profile shows fewer than 65,000 distinct CDR3 sequences, 7.5% to 10% of them singletons. The data derive from a study of early T cells in non-severe SARS-CoV-2 infection. About the research overall: Sequenced material consisted of bulk RNA (from unsorted whole blood), and chains were unpaired. Whole-study findings and limits: Using VDJdb, the matching emphasized anti-spike CD8 responses while missing private and CD4 specificities.

This CDR3 is 14 amino acids long. CDR1 and CDR2 (germline): SGHRS, YFSETQ. The TCR originated in an adult who was a healthcare worker with PCR-confirmed SARS-CoV-2 infection or an uninfected control (not recorded which). This rearrangement joins TRBV5-1 to TRBJ1-1, with TRBD1 matching over 7 bases. The sequencing sample was made of whole blood. CDR3 amino acids: CASSLGDRNTEAFF. The CDR3 nucleotides are TGTGCCAGCAGCTTGGGGGACAGGAACACTGAAGCTTTCTTT.